Described below is a single TCR beta chain sequence and its context. These data come from a study of blood T cell repertoires in COVID-19. For the study at large: Specimens from acute and convalescent COVID-19 originated in the United States, Italy and Spain.

V was pared by 7 bases and J by 1 base, with 5 bases of the junction left unmatched. CDR1 and CDR2 from the germline V gene are MDHEN and SYDVKM. CDR3 size: 14 residues. The participants were between roughly 18 and 100 years old and came from some 25 US areas. Assignment of participants to cohorts was predicated upon participant-reported clinical history. In the original workflow: Estimates of nucleated cell counts were drawn from the amplification of reference gene primers. Assay used: immunoSEQ multiplex PCR; TCRdb lists only in-frame clones, some missing. V and J calls and clone size are as listed in that table; D and trimming were resolved from the DNA. This table has around 370,000 clones, 70% to 90% appearing once.

The TCR originated in a woman aged 18-35 years who had recovered from COVID-19. The chain recombines TRBV28 with TRBJ2-7; 9 nucleotides match TRBD2. Input material: PBMCs or T cells enriched from blood (not recorded which). The CDR3 nucleotides are TGTGCCAGCACCCTAGCGGGGACGTCCTACGAGCAGTACTTC. This translates into CASTLAGTSYEQYF.